A selection of T cell receptor beta chains follows, all from one sample in a study of early T cells in non-severe SARS-CoV-2 infection. TCRdb itself ran the 5' RACE reads through MiXCR, one entry per CDR3 protein. The table lists approximately 97,000 distinct CDR3 sequences, roughly 9.6% of them singletons, with approximately 4.5% in the top ten. Sequencing was performed on whole blood, taken at baseline. The receptors originated from an adult who was a healthcare worker with PCR-confirmed SARS-CoV-2 infection or an uninfected control (not recorded which). The CDR3 runs from the conserved cysteine through the conserved F or W. A D gene is named only where the DNA matches it firmly. Size values are once, few and many counts, or a class for expanded clones, and some rows have none.

>many|TRBJ2-4|14|TRBV27|.
TGTGCCAGCAGTCTGGGGCCCGGCCCAGACATTCAGTACTTC
CASSLGPGPDIQYF
>.|TRBJ2-7|15|TRBV20-1|TRBD2
TGCAGTGCCAAACCCCCACTAGCGGGTTTATACGAGCAGTACTTC
CSAKPPLAGLYEQYF
>few|TRBJ2-2|14|TRBV19|.
TGTGCCAGTAGGGTTACAGGGAGCACCGGGGAGCTGTTTTTT
CASRVTGSTGELFF
>many|TRBJ2-2|17|TRBV6-2/TRBV6-3|TRBD2
TGTGCCAGCGCAGGGCTAGCGGAAAGTAAGAACACCGGGGAGCTGTTTTTT
CASAGLAESKNTGELFF
>many|TRBJ2-7|13|TRBV9|TRBD2
TGTGCCAGCAGCGCCCGACTAGCAGACGAGCAGTACTTC
CASSARLADEQYF
>many|TRBJ2-1|16|TRBV20-1|.
TGCAGTGCTAGATCGAACAGGGCACTCTCCCAAACTGAGCAGTTCTTC
CSARSNRALSQTEQFF
>few|TRBJ1-1|12|TRBV30|.
TGTGCCTGGAGTGTTACAGGGAAACGAGCTTTCTTT
CAWSVTGKRAFF
>many|TRBJ1-1|14|TRBV11-2|.
TGTGCCAGCAGCTTAAGCACAGACAACACTGAAGCTTTCTTT
CASSLSTDNTEAFF
>many|TRBJ2-5|13|TRBV10-3|.
TGTGCCATCAGCGAACAGAAAGGAGAGACCCAGTACTTC
CAISEQKGETQYF
>few|TRBJ2-1|13|TRBV29-1|.
TGCAGCGTTCCCGCCCCTGGGGACAATGAGCAGTTCTTC
CSVPAPGDNEQFF
>few|TRBJ1-2|14|TRBV18|.
TGTGCCAGCTCACCAACAACACAACAAGATGGCTACACCTTC
CASSPTTQQDGYTF
>many|TRBJ2-5|16|TRBV5-4|TRBD2
TGTGCCAGCAGCTTGGGTCGCGGGGGTTTGCGAGAGACCCAGTACTTC
CASSLGRGGLRETQYF
>.|TRBJ2-2|14|TRBV20-1|TRBD1
TGCAGTGCCAAGGGGGCCTTCGGAGGCGGGGAGCTGTTTTTT
CSAKGAFGGGELFF
>.|TRBJ2-7|15|TRBV3-1|TRBD1
TGTGCCAGCAGCCAATCGAGTGGGACAGCCTACGAGCAGTACTTC
CASSQSSGTAYEQYF
>few|TRBJ2-7|14|TRBV20-1|.
TGCAGTGCTAGAGACTCAGATACCTTCCACGAGCAGTACTTC
CSARDSDTFHEQYF
>.|TRBJ2-1|12|TRBV2|.
TGTGCCAGCAGAACCCAGGGCCATGAGCAGTTCTTC
CASRTQGHEQFF
>.|TRBJ2-2|17|TRBV20-1|.
TGCAGTGCTTTAAACACCTACGGGACTTCCAACACCGGGGAGCTGTTTTTT
CSALNTYGTSNTGELFF
>few|TRBJ1-1|15|TRBV5-1|.
TGCGCCAGCAGCTTGGACGGGAACATGAACACTGAAGCTTTCTTT
CASSLDGNMNTEAFF
>.|TRBJ2-3|14|TRBV29-1|TRBD2
TGCAGCGTGGGACTAGCGGGGGGCACAGATACGCAGTATTTT
CSVGLAGGTDTQYF
>few|TRBJ1-1|14|TRBV13|TRBD1
TGTGCCAGCAGCCTGGGACAGGGGGTGACTGAAGCTTTCTTT
CASSLGQGVTEAFF
>many|TRBJ2-1|15|TRBV5-1|TRBD1
TGCGCCAGCAGCCCCGGACAGGGGAGCTACAATGAGCAGTTCTTC
CASSPGQGSYNEQFF
>few|TRBJ2-1|16|TRBV25-1|TRBD2
TGTGCCAGCAGTGAATACAAGGGAGGGCCTTCAAATGAGCAGTTCTTC
CASSEYKGGPSNEQFF
>many|TRBJ2-1|14|TRBV11-2|TRBD2
TGTGCCAGCAGCTTAGCGGGAGGGCACTATGAGCAGTTCTTC
CASSLAGGHYEQFF
>many|TRBJ2-2|14|TRBV20-1|TRBD1
TGCAGTGCGCTGGGGACAGGGGTCACCGGGGAGCTGTTTTTT
CSALGTGVTGELFF
>few|TRBJ1-4|17|TRBV6-6|.
TGTGCCAGCAGTTACTCGAAAAGCGGGACAACTAATGAAAAACTGTTTTTT
CASSYSKSGTTNEKLFF
>few|TRBJ1-1|14|TRBV15|.
TGTGCCACCAGCAGAGGCAGGGTGGGGACTGAAGCTTTCTTT
CATSRGRVGTEAFF
>.|TRBJ2-3|11|TRBV3-1|.
TGTGCCAGCAGCCAAGGGGATACGCAGTATTTT
CASSQGDTQYF
>.|TRBJ2-3|17|TRBV4-3|TRBD1
TGCGCCAGCACCTACCCGGTCGGGGACAGGTGCACAGATACGCAGTATTTT
CASTYPVGDRCTDTQYF
>.|TRBJ1-3|16|TRBV2|.
TGTGCCAGCAGTGCGGAGTTTACTCGACTGGGAAACACCATATATTTT
CASSAEFTRLGNTIYF
>few|TRBJ2-1|19|TRBV5-6|TRBD2
TGTGCCAGCAGCGGGGGACTAGCGGAAAACCACCGAACCTACAATGAGCAGTTCTTC
CASSGGLAENHRTYNEQFF
>many|TRBJ1-4|14|TRBV20-1|TRBD1
TGCAGTGCAAAAACAGGGGAAGGGTTGGAAAAACTGTTTTTT
CSAKTGEGLEKLFF
>many|TRBJ2-3|15|TRBV7-3|.
TGTGCCAGCAGCTCCCCTTCCGGGGGAGTAGATACGCAGTATTTT
CASSSPSGGVDTQYF
>few|TRBJ1-1|11|TRBV6-2/TRBV6-3|.
TGTGCCAGCAGTTACAGGGGAAAGGCTTTCTTT
CASSYRGKAFF
>few|TRBJ2-2|14|TRBV10-3|TRBD1
TGTGCCACGCAGGACAGGGAAGGTACCGGGGAGCTGTTTTTT
CATQDREGTGELFF
>.|TRBJ2-7|12|TRBV7-9|.
TGTGCCAGCAGCTCACGGCAACACGAGCAGTACTTC
CASSSRQHEQYF
>few|TRBJ2-1|14|TRBV6-5|.
TGTGCCAGCAGTTACTTGGCAGGGTCCAATGAGCAGTTCTTC
CASSYLAGSNEQFF
>.|TRBJ2-1|15|TRBV7-3|TRBD2
TGTGCCAGCAGCTTAGGTAGCGGGGGCCTGGGTGAGCAGTTCTTC
CASSLGSGGLGEQFF
>.|TRBJ2-7|18|TRBV9|TRBD1
TGTGCCAGCAGTGTAACTACGGGCACAGGGGGTTCATATGGCGAGCAGTACTTC
CASSVTTGTGGSYGEQYF
>many|TRBJ2-2|16|TRBV3-1|TRBD1
TGTGCCAGCAGTCAAGAGGGACAGCGGCTGACCGGGGAGCTGTTTTTT
CASSQEGQRLTGELFF
>few|TRBJ2-7|15|TRBV5-4|TRBD2
TGTGCCAGCAGCGGTCGACTAGCGGGAGCCGGCGAGCAGTACTTC
CASSGRLAGAGEQYF
>few|TRBJ2-1|16|TRBV2|TRBD2
TGTGCCAGCCGATCCCAGACTAGCGGGAGTCGGAATGAGCAGTTCTTC
CASRSQTSGSRNEQFF
>few|TRBJ1-4|15|TRBV12-3/TRBV12-4|.
TGTGCCAGCAGTGGAACCGGGACAAAGAATGAAAAACTGTTTTTT
CASSGTGTKNEKLFF
>.|TRBJ1-6|17|TRBV6-1|.
TGTGCCAGCAGTGGTCGGCGGGCAAGCTCCTATAATTCACCCCTCCACTTT
CASSGRRASSYNSPLHF
>many|TRBJ2-1|14|TRBV20-1|.
TGCAGTGGCCTGGGGACACTAATCCTCAATGAGCAGTTCTTC
CSGLGTLILNEQFF
>.|TRBJ2-7|12|TRBV2|TRBD1
TGTGCCAGCAGGGCACAGGGGACCGAGCAGTACTTC
CASRAQGTEQYF
>once|TRBJ2-7|13|TRBV20-1|.
TGCAGTGCTAGAGCCATGACTACCTACGAGCAGTACTTC
CSARAMTTYEQYF
>many|TRBJ1-4|14|TRBV7-8|TRBD1
TGTGCCAGCAGCTTTGGACAGGTGAATGAAAAACTGTTTTTT
CASSFGQVNEKLFF
>many|TRBJ2-3|15|TRBV5-1|.
TGCGCCAGCAGCTTGGACGCCACTAGCACAGATACGCAGTATTTT
CASSLDATSTDTQYF
>many|TRBJ1-1|17|TRBV24-1|.
TGTGCCACCCCCGCCGTCTTTCAGCGACAGGCGGACACTGAAGCTTTCTTT
CATPAVFQRQADTEAFF
>.|TRBJ1-1|13|TRBV14|.
TGTGCCAGCAGCCAAGATTTGAGTCGCCAAGCTTTCTTT
CASSQDLSRQAFF
>.|TRBJ1-5|12|TRBV6-6|TRBD1
TGTGCCAGCAGTCTGGACAGGGGGAACCAGCATTTT
CASSLDRGNQHF
>many|TRBJ1-6|15|TRBV27|TRBD1
TGTGCCAGCACCTCTATGGGACAGGGGTATTCACCCCTCCACTTT
CASTSMGQGYSPLHF
>many|TRBJ2-3|16|TRBV7-9|TRBD2
TGTGCCAGCAGCTTATTGGGACTAGCGGACACAGATACGCAGTATTTT
CASSLLGLADTDTQYF
>many|TRBJ1-4|16|TRBV13|TRBD1
TGTGCCAGCAGCACCTCCAGGGACAGGGTCATAGAAAAACTGTTTTTT
CASSTSRDRVIEKLFF
>few|TRBJ2-7|14|TRBV6-5|.
TGTGCCAGCAGTTACGACGAGGGGTCCTACGAGCAGTACTTC
CASSYDEGSYEQYF
>.|TRBJ1-2|14|TRBV5-1|.
TGCGCCAGCAGCTTAGACGACAGGACCTATGGCTACACCTTC
CASSLDDRTYGYTF
>few|TRBJ2-3|14|TRBV7-3|TRBD2
TGTGCCAGCAGCGCTAGCGGGGGAACAGATACGCAGTATTTT
CASSASGGTDTQYF